What follows are 17 T cell receptor beta chains derived from one specimen sequenced in a study of regulatory T cells in long-lasting Graves disease. The time point denotes: newly diagnosed GD, antithyroid drugs for less than 3 months. PBMCs provided the RNA from which the TCR library was made. The authors built TCR beta libraries using iRepertoire HTBI primers and Arm-PCR of CDR3 regions. TCRdb reprocessed the multiplex PCR reads via MiXCR and lists one record per CDR3 protein. The sample contains 240,000 or so distinct CDR3 sequences, around 21% of which appear only once. Sample: peripheral blood mononuclear cells (PBMCs), taken at new diagnosis, from a patient treated with antithyroid drugs. These receptors were taken from a female donor with Graves disease.

This clonotype was picked up many times. The gene calls are TRBV2 and TRBJ2-1; TRBD1 matches at 9 bases. V gave up 4 bases and J gave up 4 bases; unmatched junction bases: 5. This CDR3 has 15 amino acids. Germline V gene sequence: CDR1 SNHLY, CDR2 FYNNEI. In DNA, the CDR3 is TGTGCCAGCAGTGGTGAGACAGGGGGATACAATGAGCAGTTCTTC. Encoded protein: CASSGETGGYNEQFF. The variable domain in full, with the rest retrieved from reference TRBV2 and TRBJ2-1, is EPEVTQTPSHQVTQMGQEVILRCVPISNHLYFYWYRQILGQKVEFLVSFYNNEISEKSEIFDDQFSVERPDGSNFTLKIRSTKLEDSAMYFCASSGETGGYNEQFFGPGTRLTVL.

This clonotype occurred many times. The chain couples TRBV6-2 or TRBV6-3 to TRBJ1-1; 7 bases fit TRBD1. Germline CDR1 and CDR2: MNHEY and SVGEGT. V lost 6 bases to trimming and J lost 0 bases; unmatched junction nucleotides: 4. This CDR3 contains 14 residues. In DNA form, the CDR3 reads TGTGCCAGCAGGCGGGACAGCCTGAACACTGAAGCTTTCTTT. It translates to CASRRDSLNTEAFF.

This clonotype was picked up many times. This chain links TRBV3-1 with TRBJ2-7, with 13 bases that match TRBD2. V was clipped by 1 base and J by 3 bases; unmatched bases: 6. Per germline, CDR1 LGHDT and CDR2 YNNKEL (reference sequence). The CDR3 extends over 17 amino acids. CDR3 sequence reads: CASSQGRTSGGIYEQYF. DNA of the CDR3: TGTGCCAGCAGCCAAGGTAGGACTAGCGGGGGAATCTACGAGCAGTACTTC.

There are many counts of this clonotype. The chain couples TRBV11-3 to TRBJ2-6, with D unclear. The V gene's germline CDR1 is SGHNT and CDR2 YENEEA. This CDR3 contains 17 residues. V lost 2 bases to trimming and J lost 4 bases, with 15 bases between them. CDR3 in amino acids: CASSLRRSDLGANVLTF. The CDR3 nucleotides read TGTGCCAGCAGCTTAAGACGGAGCGACCTCGGGGCCAACGTCCTGACTTTC.

This clonotype was seen ten or more times. This clone may be a read error of a much larger clone one base away. J is TRBJ2-3 and V is TRBV12-3 or TRBV12-4; maybe TRBD1 (6 bases). The DNA matches TRBJ2-5 better at its end, which makes the J call doubtful. The CDR3 is 14 residues long. DNA for the CDR3: TGTGCCAGCAGTTTGAGACAGGTGGGGCAGACCCAGTACTTC. It codes for CASSLRQVGQTQYF.

This clonotype was detected ten times or more. This chain links TRBV12-5 with TRBJ2-1; 9 nucleotides line up with TRBD2. The CDR3 length is 16 residues. Germline V lookup: CDR1 LGHNT, CDR2 FRNRAP. V dropped 2 bases and J dropped 6; count of bases not matched to a gene: 8. CDR3: CASGLWREGPFNEQFF. For the CDR3, the DNA is TGTGCTAGTGGTTTGTGGCGGGAGGGCCCCTTCAATGAGCAGTTCTTC.

This clonotype was found many times. This rearrangement joins TRBV7-9 to TRBJ2-1; D unresolved. CDR1 is SEHNR and CDR2 is FQNEAQ in the germline V gene (reference sequence). The CDR3 length is 11 residues. Between the trimmed V and J ends, which lost 2 bases and 9 bases, there was a span of 5 bases. The chain's CDR3 is CASSLTLEQFF. As DNA, the CDR3 is TGTGCCAGCAGCTTAACGCTTGAGCAGTTCTTC.

V is TRBV7-9 and J is TRBJ2-5; 8 bases are a match to TRBD1. J was trimmed by 5 bases and V by 6 bases; bases with no gene match: 8. The CDR3 has 14 amino acids. The germline CDR1 and CDR2 sequences are SEHNR and FQNEAQ (reference sequence). CDR3 bases: TGTGCCAGCAGAGACGCAGGGGGCGGGGAGACCCAGTACTTC. Its translation is CASRDAGGGETQYF.

There are many counts of this clonotype. This chain connects TRBV9 to TRBJ1-6; 8 nucleotides line up with TRBD1. The ends lost 4 bases at V and 6 bases at J; junction bases unmatched: 3. Germline assignment: CDR1 SGDLS and CDR2 YYNGEE. There are 14 residues in the CDR3. This CDR3 is CASSLGQGNSPLHF. Here the CDR3 DNA reads TGTGCCAGCAGCTTAGGACAGGGTAATTCACCCCTCCACTTT.

V gene TRBV7-3 combines with J gene TRBJ2-6; the D is unclear. Trimming took 8 bases from V and 0 from J, leaving 17 bases between them. The CDR3 totals 17 residues. CDR1 SGHTA and CDR2 FQGTGA come from the germline V gene. In DNA form, the CDR3 reads TGTGCCAGCGGCCTTAACGGCGTGCTCTCTGGGGCCAACGTCCTGACTTTC. It yields the protein CASGLNGVLSGANVLTF.

Notes on this clonotype: Just one base apart from a much larger clone, this may be a read error. The J gene is TRBJ1-4, the V gene TRBV11-1; D gene ambiguous. CDR3 length equals 14 residues. Germline-derived CDR1 and CDR2 are SGHAT and FQDESV (reference sequence). CDR3 sequence reads: CAGSPAWTNEKLFF. In DNA, the CDR3 is TGTGCCGGCAGCCCGGCCTGGACTAATGAAAAACTGTTTTTT. Filled out from reference TRBV11-1 and TRBJ1-4, the complete variable domain reads EAEVAQSPRYKITEKSQAVAFWCDPISGHATLYWYRQILGQGPELLVQFQDESVVDDSQLPKDRFSAERLKGVDSTLKIQPAELGDSAMYLCAGSPAWTNEKLFFGSGTQLSVL.

This clonotype was found many times. The CDR3 coding sequence is TGTGCCACCAGCACGCTTGGAAACACTGAAGCTTTCTTT. Amino acid sequence: CATSTLGNTEAFF. The gene calls are TRBV15 and TRBJ1-1; D is undetermined. V shed 4 bases and J shed 2 bases, with 8 bases lying between them. From germline, CDR1 is LNHNV and CDR2 YYDKDF (reference sequence). The CDR3 totals 13 residues.

This clonotype was found many times. The chain has TRBV7-2 and TRBJ2-5; 8 bases are shared with TRBD2. CDR3 length: 15 residues. Germline V CDR1 and CDR2: SGHTA, FQGNSA. With 5 bases clipped from V and 5 bases from J, the junction kept 10 bases outside the gene matches. This CDR3 reads CASSPSGRRAETQYF. In nucleotides, the CDR3 is TGTGCCAGCAGCCCCAGCGGGAGACGAGCGGAGACCCAGTACTTC.

This clonotype was counted between two and nine times. This sequence joins TRBV5-1 and TRBJ2-2; perhaps TRBD2 as D (6 bases). CDR1 is SGHRS and CDR2 is YFSETQ in the germline V gene. The CDR3 extends over 16 amino acids. V gave up 1 base and J gave up 4 bases, with 14 bases separating them. The CDR3 sequence is CASSLFRERATGELFF. DNA for the CDR3: TGCGCCAGCAGCTTGTTCCGGGAGCGGGCCACCGGGGAGCTGTTTTTT.

This clonotype has just a few counts. This sequence may be a read error, since a much larger clone differs from it by one base. The chain carries TRBV20-1 and TRBJ2-1, with TRBD1 matching over 8 bases. The CDR3 has 14 amino acids. The V gene end was trimmed by 6 bases and the J gene end by 5 bases; junction bases not matched to a gene: 9. Germline CDR1 DFQATT, CDR2 SNEGSKA (reference sequence). The CDR3 DNA reads as TGCAGTGCCGGGCGGTTGGACAGGGACAATGAGCAGTTCTTC. This encodes CSAGRLDRDNEQFF.

This clonotype was counted between two and nine times. The genes are TRBV10-3 and TRBJ2-7, with D tentatively TRBD1 (5 bases). The CDR3 loop spans 12 amino acids. Germline assignment: CDR1 ENHRY and CDR2 SYGVKD. V dropped 8 bases and J dropped 5 bases, with 13 bases sitting between them. CDR3 region: CAIGWQGDEQYF. CDR3 nucleotide sequence: TGTGCCATCGGTTGGCAGGGTGACGAGCAGTACTTC.

This clonotype has a count of ten or more. The CDR3 loop reads CASSSSAAGELFF. CDR3 nucleotides: TGTGCCAGCAGTTCATCGGCGGCCGGGGAGCTGTTTTTT. The chain has TRBV12-3 or TRBV12-4 and TRBJ2-2; D call uncertain. V was shortened by 4 bases and J by 6 bases, with 9 bases between the two germline ends. The CDR3 consists of 13 residues.